Below, 7 T cell receptor beta chains from the same sample are listed, as sequenced in a study of T cells after yellow fever vaccination. TCRdb recomputed calls from the 5' RACE reads with MiXCR, one row per CDR3 protein. Of 200,000 to 300,000 distinct CDR3 sequences in the sample, 6.9% are singletons; the top ten hold roughly 0.9%. The sample was CD4+ T cells sorted from PBMCs, taken 15 days after the yellow fever booster vaccination. The receptors were sampled from a man in his thirties or forties who received the YFV17D yellow fever vaccine.

This clonotype was seen more than once but under ten times. The V gene is TRBV20-1, the J gene TRBJ2-1; TRBD2 matches at 14 bases. This CDR3 is 14 amino acids long. Unmatched junction bases numbered 8, after V lost 6 bases and J lost 10 bases. CDR1 is DFQATT, CDR2 SNEGSKA, per germline (reference sequence). The DNA of the CDR3 is TGCAGTGCCGCAAGCCGGACTAGCGGGAGGGAGCAGTTCTTC. Translation: CSAASRTSGREQFF.

This clonotype was observed a few times. V usage is TRBV12-3 or TRBV12-4 and J usage is TRBJ2-1; D unresolved. The CDR3 sequence is 11 residues long. The V gene lost 6 bases and the J gene lost 9 bases, with 9 bases spanning the gap. This CDR3 reads CASRGLGEQFF. The CDR3 DNA sequence: TGTGCCAGCAGGGGCCTTGGTGAGCAGTTCTTC.

The chain joins TRBV6-5 to TRBJ2-6, with a weak D call TRBD1 (5 bases). The CDR3 extends over 16 amino acids. The ends were cut back, 1 base at V and 0 bases at J, with 7 bases in the middle. The germline V gene has CDR1 MNHEY and CDR2 SVGAGI. The CDR3 DNA is TGTGCCAGCAGTTACTACAGGCCCTCTGGGGCCAACGTCCTGACTTTC. It is translated as CASSYYRPSGANVLTF.

V gene TRBV10-3 combines with J gene TRBJ2-7; D ambiguous. V was clipped by 3 bases and J by 2 bases, with 11 bases between them. CDR1 and CDR2 from the germline V gene are ENHRY and SYGVKD. The CDR3 length is 14 residues. The CDR3 nucleotides read TGTGCCATCAGTGATCAGGCTAGGCCCTACGAGCAGTACTTC. Amino acids: CAISDQARPYEQYF.

This clonotype was counted only a few times. V and J are TRBV7-2 and TRBJ2-5; 8 nucleotides match TRBD2. The germline gives CDR1 SGHTA, CDR2 FQGNSA. The V and J ends lost 2 bases and 3 bases, in that order; junction bases with no gene match: 5. This CDR3 is built from 15 residues. The chain's CDR3 is CASSLLSSGKETQYF. Here the CDR3 DNA reads TGTGCCAGCAGCTTACTCAGTAGCGGGAAAGAGACCCAGTACTTC.

This clonotype has at least ten counts. The gene calls are TRBV10-3 and TRBJ2-4, with TRBD2 as a possible D gene (5 bases). The germline V gene encodes CDR1 ENHRY and CDR2 SYGVKD. CDR3 length equals 14 residues. V was trimmed by 6 bases and J by 8 bases, leaving 17 bases between them. The CDR3 loop reads CAISGSRDSDIQYF. The CDR3 nucleotides are TGTGCCATCAGCGGCTCACGGGATTCGGACATTCAGTACTTC.

This clonotype showed up just a few times. This chain uses TRBV7-3 with TRBJ2-1; D gene unclear. In germline, CDR1 is SGHTA, CDR2 FQGTGA. This CDR3 is built from 15 residues. The V end was cut by 5 bases, the J end by 0 bases, with 11 bases between. In nucleotides, the CDR3 is TGTGCCAGCAGCCCGACGGCTCGCTCCTACAATGAGCAGTTCTTC. As protein: CASSPTARSYNEQFF.